This T cell receptor beta chain was captured by sequencing in a study of blood T cell repertoires in COVID-19. In the study overall: Some COVID-19 samples were acute and others convalescent; all came from the United States, Italy and Spain. Sample material is recorded as cDNA or gDNA derived from T cells, B-cell-depleted T cells, or PBMCs.

V trimming: 6 bases; J trimming: 6 bases; junction bases outside the gene matches: 8. The CDR3 sequence is 15 residues long. CDR1 is MDHEN and CDR2 is SYDVKM in the germline V gene. The recovered donors of Cohort 3 showed two negative PCRs, clearance, or symptom resolution. Per the original data handling: It was from reference gene primer amplification that nucleated cell counts were estimated. Data came from immunoSEQ multiplex PCR; TCRdb stores just in-frame clones and leaves some out. D and trimming come from the DNA, and the V and J calls and clone size come from that table. The sample lists hundreds of thousands of clones; 85% to 90% were seen once.

The source of this sequence is a man aged 25-45 years who had recovered from COVID-19. The chain couples TRBV28 to TRBJ2-1; the match to TRBD2 covers 10 bases. The sample taken for sequencing was PBMCs or T cells enriched from blood (not recorded which). The CDR3 nucleotides are TGTGCCAGCAGCCTTCTAGCGGGAGTATTCAATGAGCAGTTCTTC. Translation: CASSLLAGVFNEQFF.